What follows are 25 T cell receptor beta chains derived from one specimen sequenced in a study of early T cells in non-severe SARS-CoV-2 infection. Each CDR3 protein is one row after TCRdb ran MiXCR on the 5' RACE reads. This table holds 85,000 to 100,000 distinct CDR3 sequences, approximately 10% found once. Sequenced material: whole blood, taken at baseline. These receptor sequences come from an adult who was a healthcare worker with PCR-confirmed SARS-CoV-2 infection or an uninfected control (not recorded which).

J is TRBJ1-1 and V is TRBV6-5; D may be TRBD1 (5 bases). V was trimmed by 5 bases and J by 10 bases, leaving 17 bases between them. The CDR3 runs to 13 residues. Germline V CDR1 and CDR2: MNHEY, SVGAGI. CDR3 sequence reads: CASSLRDGGSAFF. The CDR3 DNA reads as TGTGCCAGCAGTCTTCGGGACGGCGGGTCAGCTTTCTTT.

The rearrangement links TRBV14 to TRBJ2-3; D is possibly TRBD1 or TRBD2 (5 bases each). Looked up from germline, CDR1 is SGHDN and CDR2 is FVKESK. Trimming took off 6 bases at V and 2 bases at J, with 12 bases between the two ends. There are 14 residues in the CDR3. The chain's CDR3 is CASSGTVYTDTQYF. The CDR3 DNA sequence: TGTGCCAGCAGTGGGACGGTCTACACAGATACGCAGTATTTT.

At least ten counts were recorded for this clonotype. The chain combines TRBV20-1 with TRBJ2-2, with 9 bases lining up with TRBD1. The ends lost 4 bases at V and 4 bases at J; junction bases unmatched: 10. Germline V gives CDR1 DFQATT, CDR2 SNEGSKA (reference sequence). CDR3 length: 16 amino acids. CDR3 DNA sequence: TGCAGTGCTACAGCCGGGACAGGGTCGGGCACCGGGGAGCTGTTTTTT. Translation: CSATAGTGSGTGELFF.

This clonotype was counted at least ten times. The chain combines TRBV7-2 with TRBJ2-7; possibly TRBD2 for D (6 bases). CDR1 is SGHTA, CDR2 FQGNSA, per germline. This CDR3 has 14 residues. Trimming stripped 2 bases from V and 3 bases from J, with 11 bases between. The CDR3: CASSLMAGNYEQYF. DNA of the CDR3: TGTGCCAGCAGCTTAATGGCGGGGAACTACGAGCAGTACTTC.

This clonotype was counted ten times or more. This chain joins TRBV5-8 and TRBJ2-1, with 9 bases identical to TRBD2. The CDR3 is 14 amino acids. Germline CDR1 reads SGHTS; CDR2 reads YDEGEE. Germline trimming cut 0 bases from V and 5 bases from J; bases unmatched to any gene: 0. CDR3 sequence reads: CASSLGLADNEQFF. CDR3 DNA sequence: TGTGCCAGCAGCTTGGGACTAGCGGACAATGAGCAGTTCTTC.

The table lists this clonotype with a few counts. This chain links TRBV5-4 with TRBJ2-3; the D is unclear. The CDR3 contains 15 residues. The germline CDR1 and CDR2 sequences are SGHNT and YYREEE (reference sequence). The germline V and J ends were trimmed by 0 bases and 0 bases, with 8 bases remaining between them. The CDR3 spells CASSLGRSSTDTQYF. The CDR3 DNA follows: TGTGCCAGCAGCTTGGGTCGGTCTAGCACAGATACGCAGTATTTT.

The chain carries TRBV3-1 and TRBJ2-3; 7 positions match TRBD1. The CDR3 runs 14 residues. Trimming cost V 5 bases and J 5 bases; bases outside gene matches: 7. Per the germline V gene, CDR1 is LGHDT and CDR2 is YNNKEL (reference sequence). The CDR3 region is CASSFGQAGDTQYF. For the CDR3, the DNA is TGTGCCAGCAGCTTCGGACAGGCGGGAGATACGCAGTATTTT.

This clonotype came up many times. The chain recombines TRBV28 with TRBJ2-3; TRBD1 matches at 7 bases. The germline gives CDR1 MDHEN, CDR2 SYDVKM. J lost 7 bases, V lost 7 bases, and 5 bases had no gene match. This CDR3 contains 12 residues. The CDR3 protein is CASKTGLNTQYF. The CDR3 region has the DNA TGTGCCAGCAAGACAGGGCTAAATACGCAGTATTTT.

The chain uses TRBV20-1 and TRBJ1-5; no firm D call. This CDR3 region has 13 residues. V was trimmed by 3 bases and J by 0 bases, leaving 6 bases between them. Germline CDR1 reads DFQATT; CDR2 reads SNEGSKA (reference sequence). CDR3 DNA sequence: TGCAGTGCTAGCCCGTATAGCAATCAGCCCCAGCATTTT. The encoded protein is CSASPYSNQPQHF.

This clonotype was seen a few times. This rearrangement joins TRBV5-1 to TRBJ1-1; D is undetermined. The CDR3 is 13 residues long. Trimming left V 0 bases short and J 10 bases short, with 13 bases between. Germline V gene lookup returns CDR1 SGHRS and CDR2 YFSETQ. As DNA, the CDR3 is TGCGCCAGCAGCTTGGAAGGTGGTTGGGCAGCTTTCTTT. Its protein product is CASSLEGGWAAFF.

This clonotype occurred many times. The CDR3 sequence: CASSGTSGEDTQYF. Written as DNA, the CDR3 is TGTGCCAGCAGCGGGACTAGCGGGGAAGATACGCAGTATTTT. The J gene is TRBJ2-3, the V gene TRBV7-9, with 13 bases that match TRBD2. Unmatched junction bases numbered 1, after V lost 5 bases and J lost 5 bases. Germline V CDR1 and CDR2: SEHNR, FQNEAQ (reference sequence). The CDR3 contains 14 residues. The whole variable domain, filled in from reference TRBV7-9 and TRBJ2-3, reads DTGVSQNPRHKITKRGQNVTFRCDPISEHNRLYWYRQTLGQGPEFLTYFQNEAQLEKSRLLSDRFSAERPKGSFSTLEIQRTEQGDSAMYLCASSGTSGEDTQYFGPGTRLTVL.

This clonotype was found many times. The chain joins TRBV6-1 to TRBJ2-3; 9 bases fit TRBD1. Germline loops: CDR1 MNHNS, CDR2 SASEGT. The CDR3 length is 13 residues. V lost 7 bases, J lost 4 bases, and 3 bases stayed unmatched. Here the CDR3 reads CASMYRGPDTQYF. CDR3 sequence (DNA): TGTGCCAGCATGTACAGGGGGCCAGATACGCAGTATTTT.

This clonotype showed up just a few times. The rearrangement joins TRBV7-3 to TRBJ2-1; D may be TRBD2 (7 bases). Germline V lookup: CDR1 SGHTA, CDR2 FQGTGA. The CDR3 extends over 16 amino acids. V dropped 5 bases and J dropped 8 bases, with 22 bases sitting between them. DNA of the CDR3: TGTGCCAGCAGCCCACGTCCGGGGGGCCTATTAGATGAGCAGTTCTTC. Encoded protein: CASSPRPGGLLDEQFF.

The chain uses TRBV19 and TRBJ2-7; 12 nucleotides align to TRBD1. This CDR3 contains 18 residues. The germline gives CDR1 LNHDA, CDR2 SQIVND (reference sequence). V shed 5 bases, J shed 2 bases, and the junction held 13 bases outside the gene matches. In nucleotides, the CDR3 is TGTGCCAGTAGTCCCGGGACAGGGGGCGCAAGAAACCCCTACGAGCAGTACTTC. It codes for CASSPGTGGARNPYEQYF.

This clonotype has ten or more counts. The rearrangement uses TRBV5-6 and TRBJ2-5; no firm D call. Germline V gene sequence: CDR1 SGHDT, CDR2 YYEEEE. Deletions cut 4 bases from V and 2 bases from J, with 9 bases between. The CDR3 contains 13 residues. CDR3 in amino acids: CASSTILQETQYF. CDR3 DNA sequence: TGTGCCAGCAGCACGATATTACAAGAGACCCAGTACTTC.

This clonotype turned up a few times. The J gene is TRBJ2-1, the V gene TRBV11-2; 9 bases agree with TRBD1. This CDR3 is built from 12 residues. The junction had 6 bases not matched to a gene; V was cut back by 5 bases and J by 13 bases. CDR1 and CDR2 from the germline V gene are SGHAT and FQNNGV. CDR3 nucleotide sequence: TGTGCCAGCAGCCTTCGGGGACAGGGTCAGTTCTTC. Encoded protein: CASSLRGQGQFF.

The CDR3 nucleotides are TGTGCCAGCACCATTCCGGGACAGGTTACACCCCTCCACTTT. The encoded protein is CASTIPGQVTPLHF. V usage is TRBV28 and J usage is TRBJ1-6, with TRBD1 matching 8 bases. The CDR3 extends over 14 amino acids. V lost 7 bases to trimming and J lost 11 bases; unmatched junction nucleotides: 10. The germline gives CDR1 MDHEN, CDR2 SYDVKM.

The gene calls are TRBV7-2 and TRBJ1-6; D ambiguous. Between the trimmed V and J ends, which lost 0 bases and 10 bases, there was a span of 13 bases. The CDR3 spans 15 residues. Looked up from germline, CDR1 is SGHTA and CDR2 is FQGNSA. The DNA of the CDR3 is TGTGCCAGCAGCTTAGCAGGAGGGAGGGTCTCACCCCTCCACTTT. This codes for CASSLAGGRVSPLHF.

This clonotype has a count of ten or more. CDR3: CASRGRRREQYF. CDR3 DNA: TGTGCCAGCAGAGGCCGGCGAAGGGAGCAGTACTTC. The chain combines TRBV12-3 or TRBV12-4 with TRBJ2-7; D not resolved. The CDR3 extends over 12 amino acids. The V end lost 6 bases, the J end lost 7 bases, and 13 bases lay between the germline ends.

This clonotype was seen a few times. The CDR3 here is CASSRGRARDTEAFF. The CDR3 region has the DNA TGCGCCAGCAGCAGAGGACGGGCCAGGGACACTGAAGCTTTCTTT. The chain combines TRBV5-1 with TRBJ1-1; D might be TRBD1 (5 bases). The V end lost 4 bases, the J end lost 3 bases, and 16 bases lay between the germline ends. The CDR3 has 15 amino acids. Germline-derived CDR1 and CDR2 are SGHRS and YFSETQ.

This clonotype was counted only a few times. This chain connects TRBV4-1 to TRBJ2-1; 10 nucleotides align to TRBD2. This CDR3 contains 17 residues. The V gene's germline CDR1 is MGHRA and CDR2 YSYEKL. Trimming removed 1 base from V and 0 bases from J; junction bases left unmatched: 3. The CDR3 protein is CASSQGPSGSSYNEQFF. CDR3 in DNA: TGCGCCAGCAGCCAAGGGCCTAGCGGGAGCTCCTACAATGAGCAGTTCTTC.

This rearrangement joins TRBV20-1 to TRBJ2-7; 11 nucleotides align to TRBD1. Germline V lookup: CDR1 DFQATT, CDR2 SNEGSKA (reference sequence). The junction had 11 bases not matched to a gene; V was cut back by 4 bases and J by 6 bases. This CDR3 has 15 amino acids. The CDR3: CSATAPGQGGREQYF. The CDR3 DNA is TGCAGTGCTACCGCCCCGGGACAGGGGGGGCGCGAGCAGTACTTC.

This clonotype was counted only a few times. CDR3 loop: CASSKQGDEQFF. The CDR3 bases are TGTGCCAGCAGTAAACAGGGGGATGAGCAGTTCTTC. The rearrangement uses TRBV2 and TRBJ2-1; TRBD1 matches at 8 bases. The junction had 2 bases not matched to a gene; V was cut back by 5 bases and J by 8 bases. Germline loops: CDR1 SNHLY, CDR2 FYNNEI. CDR3 length: 12 amino acids.

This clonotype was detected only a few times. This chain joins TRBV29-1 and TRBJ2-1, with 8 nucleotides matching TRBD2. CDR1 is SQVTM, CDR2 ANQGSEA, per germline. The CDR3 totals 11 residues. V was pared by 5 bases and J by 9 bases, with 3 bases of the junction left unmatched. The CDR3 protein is CSVTTSAEQFF. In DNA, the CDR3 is TGCAGCGTTACGACTAGCGCTGAGCAGTTCTTC.

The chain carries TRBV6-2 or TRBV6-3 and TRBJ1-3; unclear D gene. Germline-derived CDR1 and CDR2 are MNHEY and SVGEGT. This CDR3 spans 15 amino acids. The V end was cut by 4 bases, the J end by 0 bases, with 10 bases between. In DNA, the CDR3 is TGTGCCAGCAGTTCACCGACCTTCTCTGGAAACACCATATATTTT. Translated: CASSSPTFSGNTIYF.